This entry features one T cell receptor beta chain sequence. The sample comes from a study of control samples from healthy donors and cancer patients. Generated by immunoSEQ multiplex PCR, the TCRdb table keeps only in-frame clones and is missing some. The sample includes around 30,000 clones, 85% to 95% of them seen just once. The CDR3 is made up of 13 amino acids. The germline V gene encodes CDR1 MNHNS and CDR2 SASEGT. Trimming cost V 6 bases and J 8 bases, with 13 bases left between them. The sample comprised PBMCs. V and J are TRBV6-1 and TRBJ1-4; D remains ambiguous. The origin of this receptor is a man in his forties or fifties with colorectal cancer. The CDR3 DNA reads TGTGCCAGCAGGCAGTACGCGGGGGAAAAACTGTTTTTT. It specifies CASRQYAGEKLFF.